Each of the 9 T cell receptor beta chains below was sequenced from the same sample in a study of identical twins. One entry per CDR3 protein, called by TCRdb with MiXCR from the 5' RACE reads. Of 500,000 to 700,000 distinct CDR3 sequences listed, under 8.5% are singletons. These data were also filed under a second study, of yellow fever vaccine responses in identical twins.

Sequences were obtained from PBMCs. These receptors were collected from a woman aged 18 to 35 in good health.

This clonotype came up many times. The genes are TRBV3-1 and TRBJ2-1; 8 bases agree with TRBD1. V lost 6 bases and J lost 0; bases outside the gene matches: 1. Germline assignment: CDR1 LGHDT and CDR2 YNNKEL (reference sequence). CDR3 length equals 14 residues. The CDR3: CASSDRGSYNEQFF. DNA of the CDR3: TGTGCCAGCAGTGACAGGGGCTCCTACAATGAGCAGTTCTTC.

The rearrangement joins TRBV7-2 to TRBJ2-1, with D maybe TRBD2 (5 bases). V shed 5 bases and J shed 0 bases, with 14 bases lying between them. The V gene's germline CDR1 is SGHTA and CDR2 FQGNSA. The CDR3 extends over 16 amino acids. In nucleotides, the CDR3 is TGTGCCAGCAGCAGGCCCGCGGGTAGCTCCTACAATGAGCAGTTCTTC. Translating it yields CASSRPAGSSYNEQFF.

This clonotype was seen ten or more times. The V and J genes are TRBV4-1 and TRBJ2-1; 8 bases match TRBD2. With 0 bases clipped from V and 15 bases from J, the junction kept 7 bases outside the gene matches. Looked up from germline, CDR1 is MGHRA and CDR2 is YSYEKL. This CDR3 has 13 residues. The CDR3 loop is CASSQDRIAGLFF. The CDR3 nucleotides read TGCGCCAGCAGCCAAGATCGAATAGCGGGGTTGTTCTTC.

This clonotype has a handful of counts. The rearrangement uses TRBV12-3 or TRBV12-4 and TRBJ2-3; possible D gene TRBD1, 6 bases. The CDR3 spans 16 residues. The ends were cut back, 6 bases at V and 2 bases at J, with 18 bases in the middle. The CDR3, as DNA: TGTGCCAGCAGCACCACCGGGACAACACTCACAGATACGCAGTATTTT. This translates into CASSTTGTTLTDTQYF.

In its sample, this clonotype was seen a few times. This chain links TRBV27 with TRBJ2-2; tentatively, D is TRBD2 (6 bases). V was trimmed by 5 bases and J by 2 bases, leaving 12 bases between them. The CDR3 consists of 15 residues. The germline gives CDR1 MNHEY, CDR2 SMNVEV (reference sequence). The DNA for the CDR3 is TGTGCCAGCAGTGTCCGGCGGGGCAACACCGGGGAGCTGTTTTTT. Translating it yields CASSVRRGNTGELFF.

The chain is built from TRBV6-1 and TRBJ2-7, with unresolved D. CDR1 and CDR2 (germline): MNHNS, SASEGT. This CDR3 has 14 residues. Trimming cost V 6 bases and J 2 bases, with 14 bases left between them. CDR3 DNA: TGTGCCAGCAGCCCCCTTAGTGGAGCCTACGAGCAGTACGTC. Its protein is CASSPLSGAYEQYV.

There are many counts of this clonotype. This chain uses TRBV2 with TRBJ2-1; the D gene could be TRBD1 or TRBD2 (5 bases each). There are 13 residues in the CDR3. The germline CDR1 and CDR2 sequences are SNHLY and FYNNEI. The V end was cut by 11 bases, the J end by 9 bases, with 20 bases between. This CDR3 reads CASGADLGGEQFF. The CDR3, as DNA: TGTGCCTCCGGGGCAGACCTCGGAGGTGAGCAGTTCTTC.

This clonotype turned up a few times. The chain combines TRBV29-1 with TRBJ1-2, with D maybe TRBD1 (5 bases). CDR3 size: 11 residues. V shed 4 bases and J shed 7 bases, with 10 bases lying between them. Germline CDR1 and CDR2: SQVTM and ANQGSEA. The CDR3 nucleotides read TGCAGCGTTGTAGGGGCAGCTGGCTACACCTTC. Translation: CSVVGAAGYTF.

This clonotype was seen a few times. V and J are TRBV11-2 and TRBJ1-1; D is unclear. CDR3 length equals 16 residues. Trimming took off 0 bases at V and 2 bases at J, with 13 bases between the two ends. CDR1 and CDR2 from the germline V gene are SGHAT and FQNNGV. This CDR3 reads CASSLERFGKNTEAFF. The CDR3, as DNA: TGTGCCAGCAGCTTAGAACGATTCGGGAAAAACACTGAAGCTTTCTTT.